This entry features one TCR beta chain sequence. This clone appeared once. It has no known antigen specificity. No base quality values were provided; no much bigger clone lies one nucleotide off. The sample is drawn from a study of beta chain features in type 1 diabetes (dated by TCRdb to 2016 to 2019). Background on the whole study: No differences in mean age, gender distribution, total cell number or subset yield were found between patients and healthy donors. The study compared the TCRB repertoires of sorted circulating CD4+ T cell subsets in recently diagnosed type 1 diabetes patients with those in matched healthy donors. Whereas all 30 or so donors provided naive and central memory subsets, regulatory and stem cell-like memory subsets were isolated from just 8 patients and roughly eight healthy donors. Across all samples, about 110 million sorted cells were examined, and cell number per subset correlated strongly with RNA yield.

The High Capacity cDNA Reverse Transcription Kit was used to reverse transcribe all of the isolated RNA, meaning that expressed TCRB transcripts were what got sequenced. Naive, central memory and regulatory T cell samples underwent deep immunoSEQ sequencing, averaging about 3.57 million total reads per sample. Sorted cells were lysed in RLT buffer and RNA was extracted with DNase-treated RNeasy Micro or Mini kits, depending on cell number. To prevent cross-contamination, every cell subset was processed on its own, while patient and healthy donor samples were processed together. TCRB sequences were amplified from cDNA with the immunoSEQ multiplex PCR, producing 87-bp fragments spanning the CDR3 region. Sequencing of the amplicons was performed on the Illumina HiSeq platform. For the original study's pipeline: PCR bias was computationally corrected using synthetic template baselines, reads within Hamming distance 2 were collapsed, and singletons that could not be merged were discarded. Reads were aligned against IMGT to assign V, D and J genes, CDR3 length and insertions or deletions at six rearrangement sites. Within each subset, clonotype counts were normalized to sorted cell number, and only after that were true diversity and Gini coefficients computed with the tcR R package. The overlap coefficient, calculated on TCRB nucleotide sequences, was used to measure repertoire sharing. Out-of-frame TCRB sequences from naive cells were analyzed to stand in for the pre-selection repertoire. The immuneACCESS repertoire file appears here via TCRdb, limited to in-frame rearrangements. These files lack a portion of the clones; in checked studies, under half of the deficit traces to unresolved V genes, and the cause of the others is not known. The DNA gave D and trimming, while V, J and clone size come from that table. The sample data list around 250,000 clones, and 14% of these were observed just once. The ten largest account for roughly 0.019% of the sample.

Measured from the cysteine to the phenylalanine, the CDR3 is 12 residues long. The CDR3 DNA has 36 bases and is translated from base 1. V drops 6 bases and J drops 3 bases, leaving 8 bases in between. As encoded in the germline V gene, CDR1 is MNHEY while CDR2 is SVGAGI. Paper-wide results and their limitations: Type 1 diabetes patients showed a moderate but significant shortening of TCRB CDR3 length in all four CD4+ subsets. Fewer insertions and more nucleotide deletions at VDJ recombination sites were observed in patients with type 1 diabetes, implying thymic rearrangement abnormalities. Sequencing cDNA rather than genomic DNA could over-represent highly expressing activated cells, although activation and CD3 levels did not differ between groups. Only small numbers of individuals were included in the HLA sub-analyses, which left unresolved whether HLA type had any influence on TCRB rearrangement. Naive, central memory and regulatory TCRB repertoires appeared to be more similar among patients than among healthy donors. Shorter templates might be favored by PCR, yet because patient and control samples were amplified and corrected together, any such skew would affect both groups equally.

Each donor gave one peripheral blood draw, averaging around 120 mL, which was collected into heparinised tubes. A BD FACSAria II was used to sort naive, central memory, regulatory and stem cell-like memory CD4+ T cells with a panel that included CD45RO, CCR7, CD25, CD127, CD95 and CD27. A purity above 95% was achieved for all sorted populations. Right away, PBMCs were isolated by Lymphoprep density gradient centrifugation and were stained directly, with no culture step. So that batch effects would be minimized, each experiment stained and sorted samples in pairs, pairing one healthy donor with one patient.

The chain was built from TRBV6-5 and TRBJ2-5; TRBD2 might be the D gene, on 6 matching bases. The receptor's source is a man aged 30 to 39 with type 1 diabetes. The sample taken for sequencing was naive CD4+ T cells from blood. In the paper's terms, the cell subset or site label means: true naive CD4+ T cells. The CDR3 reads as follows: CASSRGEETQYF. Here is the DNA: TGTGCCAGCAGCCGCGGGGAAGAGACCCAGTACTTC.